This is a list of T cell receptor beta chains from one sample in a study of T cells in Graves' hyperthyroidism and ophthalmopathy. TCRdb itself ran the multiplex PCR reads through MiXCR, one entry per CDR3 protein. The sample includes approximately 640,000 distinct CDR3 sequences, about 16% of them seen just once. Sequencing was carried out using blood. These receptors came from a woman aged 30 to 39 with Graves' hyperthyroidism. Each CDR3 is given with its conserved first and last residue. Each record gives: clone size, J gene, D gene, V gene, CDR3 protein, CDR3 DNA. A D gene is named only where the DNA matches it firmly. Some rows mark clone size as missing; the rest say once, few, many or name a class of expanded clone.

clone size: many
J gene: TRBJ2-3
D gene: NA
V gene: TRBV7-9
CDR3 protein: CASSFEGHTDTQYF
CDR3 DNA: TGTGCCAGCAGCTTCGAGGGACACACAGATACGCAGTATTTT

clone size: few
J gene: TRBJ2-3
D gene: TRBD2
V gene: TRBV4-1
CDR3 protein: CASSQPIGLAGSDTQYF
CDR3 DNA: TGCGCCAGCAGCCAACCAATCGGACTAGCGGGAAGCGATACGCAGTATTTT

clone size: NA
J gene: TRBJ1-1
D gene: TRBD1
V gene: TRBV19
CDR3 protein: CASPPRTGYMNTEAFF
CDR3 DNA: TGTGCCAGCCCTCCCCGGACAGGGTACATGAACACTGAAGCTTTCTTT

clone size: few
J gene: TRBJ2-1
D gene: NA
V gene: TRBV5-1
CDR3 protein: CASSFSQGSSYNEQFF
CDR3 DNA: TGCGCCAGCAGCTTTAGCCAGGGCAGTTCCTACAATGAGCAGTTCTTC

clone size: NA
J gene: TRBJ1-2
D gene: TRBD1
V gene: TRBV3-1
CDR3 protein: CASRLGQGDGYTF
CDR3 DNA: TGTGCCAGCAGATTGGGACAGGGCGATGGCTACACCTTC

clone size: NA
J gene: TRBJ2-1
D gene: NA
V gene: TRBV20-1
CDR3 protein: CSARGGANEQFF
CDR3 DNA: TGCAGTGCTAGAGGAGGGGCCAATGAGCAGTTCTTC

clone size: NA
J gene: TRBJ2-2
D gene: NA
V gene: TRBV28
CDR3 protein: CTSSLGARAAGELFF
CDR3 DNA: TGTACCAGCAGTTTAGGGGCGCGGGCGGCCGGGGAGCTGTTTTTT

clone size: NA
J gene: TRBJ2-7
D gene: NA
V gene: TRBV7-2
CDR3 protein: CASSFPSYEQYF
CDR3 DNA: TGTGCCAGCAGCTTCCCCTCCTACGAGCAGTACTTC

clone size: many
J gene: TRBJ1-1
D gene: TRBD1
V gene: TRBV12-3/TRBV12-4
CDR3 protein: CASSTMDRGVTEAFF
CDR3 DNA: TGTGCCAGCAGTACGATGGACAGGGGAGTCACTGAAGCTTTCTTT

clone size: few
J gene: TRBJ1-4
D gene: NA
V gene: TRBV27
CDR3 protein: CASSSGRHEKLFF
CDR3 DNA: TGTGCCAGCAGTTCGGGGAGGCATGAAAAACTGTTTTTT

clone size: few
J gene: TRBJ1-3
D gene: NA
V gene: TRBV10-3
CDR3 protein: CAIAGSSGNTIYF
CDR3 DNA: TGTGCCATAGCCGGGAGCTCTGGAAACACCATATATTTT

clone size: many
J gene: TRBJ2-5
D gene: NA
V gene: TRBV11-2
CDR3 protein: CASSLRLATETQYF
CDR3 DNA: TGTGCCAGCAGCTTACGTCTAGCTACGGAGACCCAGTACTTC

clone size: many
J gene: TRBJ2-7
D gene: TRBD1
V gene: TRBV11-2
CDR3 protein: CASSWRRTGSYEQYF
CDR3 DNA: TGTGCCAGCAGCTGGAGACGGACAGGCTCCTACGAGCAGTACTTC

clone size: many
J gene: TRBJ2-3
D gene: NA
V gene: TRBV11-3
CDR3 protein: CASSSIRQAATDTQYF
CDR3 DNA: TGTGCCAGCAGCTCAATCCGTCAGGCGGCCACAGATACGCAGTATTTT

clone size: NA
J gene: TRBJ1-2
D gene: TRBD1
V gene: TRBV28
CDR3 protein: CASIPGGGQGAPYGYTF
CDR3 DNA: TGTGCCAGCATTCCTGGAGGAGGACAGGGGGCTCCCTATGGCTACACCTTC

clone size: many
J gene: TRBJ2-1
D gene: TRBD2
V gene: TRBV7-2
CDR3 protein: CASSRGGVTNEQFF
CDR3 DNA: TGTGCCAGCAGCCGGGGAGGGGTAACGAATGAGCAGTTCTTC

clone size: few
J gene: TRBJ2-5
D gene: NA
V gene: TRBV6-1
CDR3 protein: CASLQGWQGTQYF
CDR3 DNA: TGTGCCAGCCTCCAGGGGTGGCAAGGGACCCAGTACTTC

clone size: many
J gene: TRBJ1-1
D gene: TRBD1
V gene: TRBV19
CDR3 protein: CASSIQPGQGRTEAFF
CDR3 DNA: TGTGCCAGTAGTATCCAACCGGGACAGGGGCGCACTGAAGCTTTCTTT

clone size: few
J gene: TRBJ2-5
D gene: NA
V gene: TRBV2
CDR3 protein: CASSELAGPGETQYF
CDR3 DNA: TGTGCCAGCAGTGAGTTAGCAGGTCCCGGGGAGACCCAGTACTTC

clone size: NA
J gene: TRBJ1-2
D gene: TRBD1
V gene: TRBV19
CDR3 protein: CASTPGQGRLGSYGYTF
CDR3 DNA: TGTGCCAGTACCCCGGGACAGGGAAGATTGGGCTCTTATGGCTACACCTTC

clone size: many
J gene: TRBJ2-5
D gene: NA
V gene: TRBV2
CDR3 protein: CASRPGETQYF
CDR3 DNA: TGTGCCAGCAGACCCGGAGAGACCCAGTACTTC

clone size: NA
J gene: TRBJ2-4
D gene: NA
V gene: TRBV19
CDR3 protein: CASSVGQGSEVGIQYF
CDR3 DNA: TGTGCCAGTAGTGTTGGGCAGGGATCGGAGGTGGGCATTCAGTACTTC

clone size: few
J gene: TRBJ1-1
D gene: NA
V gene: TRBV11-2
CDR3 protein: CASSPRALAVTEAFF
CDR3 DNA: TGTGCCAGCAGCCCTCGGGCCTTGGCCGTCACTGAAGCTTTCTTT

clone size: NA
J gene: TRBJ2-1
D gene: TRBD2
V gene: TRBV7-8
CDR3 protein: CASSTPTGTSGAPTLHEQFF
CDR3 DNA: TGTGCCAGCAGCACGCCTACCGGGACTAGCGGGGCCCCTACACTCCATGAGCAGTTCTTC

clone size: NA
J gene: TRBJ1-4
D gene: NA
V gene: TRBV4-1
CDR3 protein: CASSRTGRFEEKLFF
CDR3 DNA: TGCGCCAGCAGCCGAACAGGGAGGTTTGAAGAAAAACTGTTTTTT

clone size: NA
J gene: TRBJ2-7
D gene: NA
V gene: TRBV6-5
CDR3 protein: CASSYDTPGTIYEQYF
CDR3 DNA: TGTGCCAGCAGTTACGACACTCCGGGAACAATCTACGAGCAGTACTTC

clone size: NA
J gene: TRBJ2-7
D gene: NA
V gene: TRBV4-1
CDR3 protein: CASSLTRAEQYF
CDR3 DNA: TGCGCCAGCAGCCTCACACGGGCCGAGCAGTACTTC

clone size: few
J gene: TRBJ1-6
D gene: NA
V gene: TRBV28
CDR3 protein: CAGRAHNSPLHF
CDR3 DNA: TGTGCCGGCAGGGCCCATAATTCACCCCTCCACTTT

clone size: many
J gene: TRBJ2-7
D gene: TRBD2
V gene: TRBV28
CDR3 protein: CASSFSRGTRAYEQYF
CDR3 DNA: TGTGCCAGCAGTTTTTCGAGGGGGACTAGGGCCTACGAGCAGTACTTC

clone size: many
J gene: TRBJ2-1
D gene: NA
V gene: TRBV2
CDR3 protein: CASSRNEQFF
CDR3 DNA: TGTGCCAGCAGTAGAAATGAGCAGTTCTTC

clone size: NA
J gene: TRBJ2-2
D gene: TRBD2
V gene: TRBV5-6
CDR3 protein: CASTRAGVNTGELFF
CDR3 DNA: TGTGCCAGCACCCGGGCGGGAGTAAACACCGGGGAGCTGTTTTTT

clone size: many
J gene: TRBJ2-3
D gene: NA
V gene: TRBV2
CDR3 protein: CASTLSTDTQYF
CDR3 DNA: TGTGCCAGCACCCTTAGCACAGATACGCAGTATTTT

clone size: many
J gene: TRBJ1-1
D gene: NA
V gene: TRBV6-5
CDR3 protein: CASSYSSGSEAFF
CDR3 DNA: TGTGCCAGCAGTTACTCTTCCGGCTCTGAAGCTTTCTTT

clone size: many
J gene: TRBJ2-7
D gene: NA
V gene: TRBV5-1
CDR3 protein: CASRKGGNYEQYF
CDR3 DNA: TGCGCCAGCAGAAAGGGTGGAAACTACGAGCAGTACTTC

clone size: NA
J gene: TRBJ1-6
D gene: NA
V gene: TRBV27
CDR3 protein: CASSWSVGGNSPLHF
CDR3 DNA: TGTGCCAGCAGTTGGTCGGTAGGGGGGAATTCACCCCTCCACTTT

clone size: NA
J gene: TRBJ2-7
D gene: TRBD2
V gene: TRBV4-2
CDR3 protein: CASSRSPSGSSYEQYF
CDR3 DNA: TGTGCCAGCAGCCGATCCCCTAGCGGGAGCTCCTACGAGCAGTACTTC

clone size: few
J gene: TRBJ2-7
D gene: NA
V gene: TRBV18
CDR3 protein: CASSPDSNEQYF
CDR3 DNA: TGTGCCAGCTCACCTGACAGTAACGAGCAGTACTTC

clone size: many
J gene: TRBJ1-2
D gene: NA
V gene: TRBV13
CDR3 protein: CASSSWDTLTYGYTF
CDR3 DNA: TGTGCCAGCAGCTCGTGGGACACCCTAACCTATGGCTACACCTTC

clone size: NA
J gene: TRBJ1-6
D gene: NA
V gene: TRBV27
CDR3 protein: CASSGDLIYSPLHF
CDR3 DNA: TGTGCCAGCAGTGGGGACCTAATTTATTCACCCCTCCACTTT

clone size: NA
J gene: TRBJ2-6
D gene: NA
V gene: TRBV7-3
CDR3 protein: CASKQNSGANVLTF
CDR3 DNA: TGTGCCAGTAAGCAGAACTCTGGGGCCAACGTCCTGACTTTC

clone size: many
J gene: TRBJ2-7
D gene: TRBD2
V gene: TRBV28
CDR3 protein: CASSSFQRGSYEQYF
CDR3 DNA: TGTGCCAGCAGTTCATTCCAGCGGGGTTCCTACGAGCAGTACTTC

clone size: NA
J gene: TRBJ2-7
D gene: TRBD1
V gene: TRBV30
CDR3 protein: CAWSAGGHEQYF
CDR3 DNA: TGTGCCTGGAGTGCAGGGGGCCACGAGCAGTACTTC

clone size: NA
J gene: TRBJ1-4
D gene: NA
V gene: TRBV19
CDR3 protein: CASNSPGQGGEKLFF
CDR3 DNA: TGTGCTTCGAACTCCCCTGGGCAGGGCGGCGAAAAACTGTTTTTT

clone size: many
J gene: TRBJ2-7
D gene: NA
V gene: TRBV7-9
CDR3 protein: CASSRVGVSSYEQYF
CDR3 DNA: TGTGCCAGCAGTCGGGTTGGTGTGAGCTCCTACGAGCAGTACTTC

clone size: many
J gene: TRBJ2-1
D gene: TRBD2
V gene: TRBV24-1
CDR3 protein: CATSAAGTSKNEQFF
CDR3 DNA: TGTGCCACCAGTGCCGCCGGGACTAGCAAAAATGAGCAGTTCTTC

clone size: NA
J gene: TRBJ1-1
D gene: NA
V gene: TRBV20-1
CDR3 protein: CSARDSEYNTEAFF
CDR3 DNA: TGCAGTGCTAGAGATTCAGAATACAACACTGAAGCTTTCTTT

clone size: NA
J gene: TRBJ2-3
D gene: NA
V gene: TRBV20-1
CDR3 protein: CSARDGGSRGTQYF
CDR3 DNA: TGCAGTGCTAGAGATGGGGGGAGTCGGGGTACGCAGTATTTT

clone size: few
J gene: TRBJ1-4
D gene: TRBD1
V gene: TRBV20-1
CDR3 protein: CSATGQLNEKLFF
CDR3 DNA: TGCAGTGCTACGGGACAGCTTAATGAAAAACTGTTTTTT

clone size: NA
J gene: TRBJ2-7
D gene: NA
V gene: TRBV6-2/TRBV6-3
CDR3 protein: CASSYGWRGEQQYF
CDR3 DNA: TGTGCCAGCAGTTACGGGTGGAGGGGGGAGCAGCAGTACTTC

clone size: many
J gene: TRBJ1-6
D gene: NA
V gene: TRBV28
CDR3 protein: CAINSGAVALHF
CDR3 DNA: TGTGCCATCAACTCGGGGGCTGTGGCCCTCCACTTT